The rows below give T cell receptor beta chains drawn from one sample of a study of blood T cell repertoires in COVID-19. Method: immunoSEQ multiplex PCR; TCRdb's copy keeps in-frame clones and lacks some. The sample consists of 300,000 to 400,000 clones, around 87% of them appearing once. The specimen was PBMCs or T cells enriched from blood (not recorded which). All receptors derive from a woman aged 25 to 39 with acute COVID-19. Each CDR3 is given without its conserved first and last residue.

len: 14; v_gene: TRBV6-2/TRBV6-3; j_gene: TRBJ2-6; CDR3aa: ASSYFYSAGANVLT
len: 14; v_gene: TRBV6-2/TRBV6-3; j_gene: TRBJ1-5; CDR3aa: ASSSTGGGFNQPQH
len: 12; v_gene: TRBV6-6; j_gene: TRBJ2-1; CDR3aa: ASSYSQGGHEQF
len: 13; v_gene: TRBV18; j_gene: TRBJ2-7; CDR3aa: ASSPEGLASYEQY
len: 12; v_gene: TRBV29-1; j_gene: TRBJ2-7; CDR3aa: SVRAGVGPYEQY
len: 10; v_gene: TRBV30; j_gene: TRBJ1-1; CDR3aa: AWSVSGAEAF
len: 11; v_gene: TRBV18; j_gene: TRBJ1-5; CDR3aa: ASSGGLEQPQH
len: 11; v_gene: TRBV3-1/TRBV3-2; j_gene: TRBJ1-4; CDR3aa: ASGGATNEKLF
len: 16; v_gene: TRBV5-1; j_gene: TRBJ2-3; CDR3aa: ASSYLERGGLSTDTQY
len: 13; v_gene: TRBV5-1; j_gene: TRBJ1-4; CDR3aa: ASRMQGSANEKLF
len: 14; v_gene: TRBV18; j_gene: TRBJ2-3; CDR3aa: ASSPLRAGNTDTQY
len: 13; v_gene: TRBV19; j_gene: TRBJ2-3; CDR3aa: ASSISGGGRDTQY
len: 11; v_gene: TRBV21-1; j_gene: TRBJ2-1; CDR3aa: ASIAITSTEQF
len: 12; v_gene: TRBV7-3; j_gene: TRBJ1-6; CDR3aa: ASSSGTYNSPLH
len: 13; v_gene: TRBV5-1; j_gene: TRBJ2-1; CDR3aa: ASSFTSGASREQF
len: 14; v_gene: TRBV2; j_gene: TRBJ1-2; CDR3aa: ASSDPGQLSYRGYT
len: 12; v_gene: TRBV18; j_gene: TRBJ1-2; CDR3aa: ASSPGQGAHGYT
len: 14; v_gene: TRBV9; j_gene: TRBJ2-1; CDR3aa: ASSSQLAGVHNEQF
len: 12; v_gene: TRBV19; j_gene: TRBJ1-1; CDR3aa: ASSKDRMNTEAF
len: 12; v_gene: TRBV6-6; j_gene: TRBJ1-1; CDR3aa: ASSRQGLNTEAF
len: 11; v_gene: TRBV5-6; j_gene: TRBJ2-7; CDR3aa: ASSPAQVYEQY
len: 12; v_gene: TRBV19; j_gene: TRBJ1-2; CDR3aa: ASSISGDSPGYT